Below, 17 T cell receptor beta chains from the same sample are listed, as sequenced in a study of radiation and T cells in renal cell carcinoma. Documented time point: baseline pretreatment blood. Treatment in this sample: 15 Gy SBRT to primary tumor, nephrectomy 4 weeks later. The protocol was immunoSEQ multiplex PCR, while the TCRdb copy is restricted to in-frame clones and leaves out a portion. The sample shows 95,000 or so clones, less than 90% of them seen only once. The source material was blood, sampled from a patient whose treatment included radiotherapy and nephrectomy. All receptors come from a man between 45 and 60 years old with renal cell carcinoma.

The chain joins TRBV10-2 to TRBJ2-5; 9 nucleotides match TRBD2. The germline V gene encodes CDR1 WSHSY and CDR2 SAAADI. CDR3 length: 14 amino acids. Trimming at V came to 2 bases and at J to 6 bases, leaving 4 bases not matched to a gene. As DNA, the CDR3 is TGCGCCAGCAGTGAGGGGACTAGCAGAAAGACCCAGTACTTC. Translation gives CASSEGTSRKTQYF.

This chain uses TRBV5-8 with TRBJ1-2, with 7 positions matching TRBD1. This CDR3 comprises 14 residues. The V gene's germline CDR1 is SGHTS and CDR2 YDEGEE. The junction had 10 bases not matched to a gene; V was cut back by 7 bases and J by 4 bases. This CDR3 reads CASAQGVLVYGYTF. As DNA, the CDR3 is TGTGCCAGCGCCCAGGGGGTTTTGGTCTATGGCTACACCTTC.

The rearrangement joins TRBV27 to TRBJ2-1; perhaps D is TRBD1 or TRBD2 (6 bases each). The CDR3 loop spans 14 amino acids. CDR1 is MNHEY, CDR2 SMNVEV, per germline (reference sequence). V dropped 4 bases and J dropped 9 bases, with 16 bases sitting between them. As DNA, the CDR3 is TGTGCCAGCAGTTCCGGGGGCGGAAAACCTGAGCAGTTCTTC. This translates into CASSSGGGKPEQFF.

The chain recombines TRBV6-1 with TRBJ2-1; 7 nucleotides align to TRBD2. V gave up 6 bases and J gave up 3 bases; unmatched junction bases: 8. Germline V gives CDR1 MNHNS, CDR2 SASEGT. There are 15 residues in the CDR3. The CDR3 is CASRPGLGNYNEQFF. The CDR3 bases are TGTGCCAGCAGACCCGGACTAGGGAACTACAATGAGCAGTTCTTC.

This chain's CDR3 is CAISESNRQLNEKLFF. The CDR3 DNA sequence: TGTGCCATCAGTGAGTCGAATAGGCAACTTAATGAAAAACTGTTTTTT. The rearrangement links TRBV10-3 to TRBJ1-4; D gene uncertain. V was clipped by 0 bases and J by 4 bases, with 12 bases between them. Germline V gives CDR1 ENHRY, CDR2 SYGVKD. CDR3 length: 16 residues.

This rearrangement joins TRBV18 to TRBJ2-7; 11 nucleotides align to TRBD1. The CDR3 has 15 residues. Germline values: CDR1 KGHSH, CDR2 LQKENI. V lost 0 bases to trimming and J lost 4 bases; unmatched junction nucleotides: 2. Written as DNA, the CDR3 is TGTGCCAGCTCACCACCCGGGACAGGGGGATACGAGCAGTACTTC. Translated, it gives CASSPPGTGGYEQYF.

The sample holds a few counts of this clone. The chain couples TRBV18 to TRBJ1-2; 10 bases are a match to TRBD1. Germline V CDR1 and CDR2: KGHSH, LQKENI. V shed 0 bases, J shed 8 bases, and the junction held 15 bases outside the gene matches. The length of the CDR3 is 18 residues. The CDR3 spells CASSPPGQGPILSQGYTF. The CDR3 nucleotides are TGTGCCAGCTCACCACCGGGACAGGGGCCCATTCTCAGTCAAGGCTACACCTTC.

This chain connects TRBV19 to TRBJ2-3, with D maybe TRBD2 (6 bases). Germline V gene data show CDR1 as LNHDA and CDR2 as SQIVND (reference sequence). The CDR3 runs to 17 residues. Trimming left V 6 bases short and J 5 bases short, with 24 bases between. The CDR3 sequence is CASSTALSGTVRDTQYF. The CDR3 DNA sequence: TGTGCCAGTAGCACCGCATTATCCGGGACTGTGCGAGATACGCAGTATTTT.

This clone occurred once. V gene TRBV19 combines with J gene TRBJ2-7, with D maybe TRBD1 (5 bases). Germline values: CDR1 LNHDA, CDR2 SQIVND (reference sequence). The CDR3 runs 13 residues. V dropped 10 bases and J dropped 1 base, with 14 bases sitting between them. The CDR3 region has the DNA TGTGCCACTCTGGGGCCAGGGTCCTACGAGCAGTACTTC. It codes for CATLGPGSYEQYF.

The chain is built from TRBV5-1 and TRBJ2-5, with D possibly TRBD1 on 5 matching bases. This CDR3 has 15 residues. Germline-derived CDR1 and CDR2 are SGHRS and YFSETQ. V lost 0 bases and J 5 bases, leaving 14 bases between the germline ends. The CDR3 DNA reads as TGCGCCAGCAGCTTGGAAGAAGGGGTTGGGGAGACCCAGTACTTC. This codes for CASSLEEGVGETQYF.

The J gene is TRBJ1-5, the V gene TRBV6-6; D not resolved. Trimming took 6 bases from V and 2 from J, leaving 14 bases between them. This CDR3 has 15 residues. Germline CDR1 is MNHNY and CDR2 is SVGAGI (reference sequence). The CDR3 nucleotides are TGTGCCAGCAGCCCCGGACGAGACGGCAATCAGCCCCAGCATTTT. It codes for CASSPGRDGNQPQHF.

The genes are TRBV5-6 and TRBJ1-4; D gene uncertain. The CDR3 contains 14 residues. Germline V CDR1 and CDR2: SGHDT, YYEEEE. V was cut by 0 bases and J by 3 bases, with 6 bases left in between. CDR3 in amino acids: CASSLGRSNEKLFF. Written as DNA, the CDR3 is TGTGCCAGCAGCTTGGGGCGTTCTAATGAAAAACTGTTTTTT.

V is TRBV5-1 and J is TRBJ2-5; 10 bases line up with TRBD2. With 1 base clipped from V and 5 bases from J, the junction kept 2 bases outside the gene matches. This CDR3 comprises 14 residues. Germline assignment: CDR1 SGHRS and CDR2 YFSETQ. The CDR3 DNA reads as TGCGCCAGCAGCTTGACTAGCGGGATGGAGACCCAGTACTTC. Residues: CASSLTSGMETQYF.

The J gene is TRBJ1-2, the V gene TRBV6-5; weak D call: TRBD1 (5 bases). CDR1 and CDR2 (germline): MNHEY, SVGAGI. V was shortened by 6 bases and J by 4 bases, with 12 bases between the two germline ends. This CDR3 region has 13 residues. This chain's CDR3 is CASRFPGSYGYTF. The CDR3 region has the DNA TGTGCCAGCAGGTTTCCAGGGAGCTATGGCTACACCTTC.

CDR3 DNA: TGTGCCAGCAACTCCCCGACAGGGGTAGATGACGAGCAGTACTTC. Protein product: CASNSPTGVDDEQYF. The rearrangement links TRBV5-4 to TRBJ2-7, with 8 bases identical to TRBD1. The CDR3 loop spans 15 amino acids. Germline V CDR1 and CDR2: SGHNT, YYREEE (reference sequence). V dropped 6 bases and J dropped 5; count of bases not matched to a gene: 13.

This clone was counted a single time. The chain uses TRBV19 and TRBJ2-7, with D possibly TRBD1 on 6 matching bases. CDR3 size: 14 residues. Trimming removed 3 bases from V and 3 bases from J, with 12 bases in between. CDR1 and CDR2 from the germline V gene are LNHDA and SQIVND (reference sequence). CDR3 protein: CASSITGTRYEQYF. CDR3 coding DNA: TGTGCCAGTAGTATCACAGGGACCCGCTACGAGCAGTACTTC.

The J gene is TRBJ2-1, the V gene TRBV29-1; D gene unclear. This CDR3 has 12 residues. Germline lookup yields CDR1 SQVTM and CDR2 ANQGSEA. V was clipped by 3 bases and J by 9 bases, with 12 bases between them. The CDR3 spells CSVDLGLGEQFF. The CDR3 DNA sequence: TGCAGCGTTGATCTTGGGTTGGGTGAGCAGTTCTTC.